This T cell receptor (beta chain) appears in the sequencing data of a study of blood T cell repertoires in COVID-19. Profiled with immunoSEQ multiplex PCR; TCRdb holds only in-frame clones, not every one. The data contain about 210,000 clones, about four fifths of them singletons. The TCR comes from a man aged 60 to 75 with acute or convalescent COVID-19. Material: peripheral blood.

CDR3 protein: CSVTGVDEQFF. The CDR3 region has the DNA TGCAGCGTTACAGGGGTAGATGAGCAGTTCTTC. The chain combines TRBV29-1 with TRBJ2-1; 7 bases agree with TRBD1. J lost 8 bases, V lost 5 bases, and 3 bases had no gene match. The CDR3 is made up of 11 amino acids. Per germline, CDR1 SQVTM and CDR2 ANQGSEA.